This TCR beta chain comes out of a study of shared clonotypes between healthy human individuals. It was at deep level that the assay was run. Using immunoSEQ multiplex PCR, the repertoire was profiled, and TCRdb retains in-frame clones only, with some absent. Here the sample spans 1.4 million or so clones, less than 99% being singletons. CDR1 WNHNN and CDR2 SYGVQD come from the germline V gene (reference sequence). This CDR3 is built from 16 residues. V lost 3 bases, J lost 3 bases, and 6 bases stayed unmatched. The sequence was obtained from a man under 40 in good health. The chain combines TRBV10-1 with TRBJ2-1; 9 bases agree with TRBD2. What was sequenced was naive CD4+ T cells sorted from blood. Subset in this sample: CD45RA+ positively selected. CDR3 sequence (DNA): TGCGCCAGCAGTGATGGCGGGAGGGCCTACTACAATGAGCAGTTCTTC. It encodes CASSDGGRAYYNEQFF.